This paragraph reports one TCR beta chain. The antigen is not known. The data derive from a study of cytomegalovirus exposure and HLA in healthy donors. PCR primers comprised 60 Vbeta and 13 Jbeta primers. The repertoire was sequenced with immunoSEQ multiplex PCR; TCRdb's copy has only in-frame clones and lacks some. The data hold under 100,000 clones, with over 70% observed a single time. V gave up 1 base and J gave up 6 bases, with 12 bases separating them. CDR3 length: 14 residues. CDR1 and CDR2 from the germline V gene are LNHNV and YYDKDF (reference sequence). The study, taken as a whole, reports: Overall, under 200 TCR beta chains were annotated as cytomegalovirus-associated.

The TCR sequence derives from a man in his forties in good health and CMV-seronegative. The chain uses TRBV15 and TRBJ1-2; perhaps TRBD1 as D (5 bases). Sequences were obtained from PBMCs. The CDR3 DNA sequence: TGTGCCACCAGCAGAGTGCAGGGAACGGATGGCTACACCTTC. It is translated as CATSRVQGTDGYTF.